Given below is one TCR beta chain in context. Its antigen remains undetermined. Base qualities are missing; no much larger clone stands one base away. The entry originates in a study of T cell changes during pregnancy in multiple sclerosis (dated by TCRdb to the late 2010s). Context from the whole study: The study looked at changes in the T cell repertoire across pregnancy in women with multiple sclerosis.

Library creation used the immunoSEQ multiplex PCR assay. The table comes from immuneACCESS by way of TCRdb, which keeps in-frame sequences with V and J called. Part of the clones is missing from these tables; in studies checked, under half for an unresolved V gene and the rest for unknown reasons. This sample lists some 45,000 clones; about 90% were detected once. 0.9% of the sample goes to the ten largest clones. Trimming takes 7 bases from V and 12 bases from J, and the germline ends sit 15 bases apart. CDR1 and CDR2 are drawn from the germline V gene: MNHNS, SASEGT. The CDR3 runs 11 amino acids, cysteine and phenylalanine included. Just the 33-base CDR3 DNA is kept, in frame starting at base 1.

The receptor was isolated from a female donor with multiple sclerosis, enrolled in a pregnancy study. The sample here was CD4+ T cells from peripheral blood mononuclear cells, taken after pregnancy. The rearrangement joined TRBV6-1 to TRBJ1-1, with a weak D call of TRBD1 (5 bases match). The DNA sequence is TGTGCCAGCAAGCGTCAGGGCCAACCTTTCTTT. Translated, it reads CASKRQGQPFF.